The 20 T cell receptor beta chains below come from one sample, sequenced in a study of regulatory T cells in long-lasting Graves disease. The time point: newly diagnosed GD, antithyroid drugs for less than 3 months. There was RNA extracted from PBMCs, and the TCR library was made from it. The authors built TCR beta libraries using iRepertoire HTBI primers and Arm-PCR of CDR3 regions. TCRdb processed the multiplex PCR reads anew with MiXCR; each CDR3 protein has one entry. Of about 240,000 distinct CDR3 sequences listed, 20% to 25% are singletons. Sequences were derived from peripheral blood mononuclear cells (PBMCs), sampled at new diagnosis, from a patient treated with antithyroid drugs. All receptors derive from a female donor with Graves disease.

This clonotype has a count of ten or more. V and J are TRBV3-1 and TRBJ1-3; maybe TRBD1 (5 bases). The CDR3 contains 16 residues. The germline V gene encodes CDR1 LGHDT and CDR2 YNNKEL (reference sequence). The V end lost 1 base, the J end lost 3 bases, and 13 bases lay between the germline ends. The CDR3 loop reads CASSQGSGLYGNTIYF. CDR3 DNA sequence: TGTGCCAGCAGCCAAGGATCGGGACTTTATGGAAACACCATATATTTT.

V gene TRBV7-2 combines with J gene TRBJ2-2, with TRBD2 as a possible D gene (7 bases). The CDR3 spans 16 residues. Germline CDR1 is SGHTA and CDR2 is FQGNSA. Trimming stripped 8 bases from V and 5 bases from J, with 21 bases between. CDR3 sequence: CASASGGGGATGELFF. CDR3 nucleotide sequence: TGTGCCAGCGCATCTGGGGGCGGGGGAGCAACCGGGGAGCTGTTTTTT.

Ten or more counts support this clonotype. The chain couples TRBV7-6 to TRBJ2-1, with D perhaps TRBD2 (6 bases). Per germline, CDR1 SGHVS and CDR2 FNYEAQ. This CDR3 comprises 15 residues. Between the trimmed V and J ends, which lost 3 bases and 5 bases, there was a span of 14 bases. The CDR3 nucleotides are TGTGCCAGCAGCTTCGATGCGGGGATCAACAATGAGCAGTTCTTC. Encoded protein: CASSFDAGINNEQFF.

There are many counts of this clonotype. This chain links TRBV20-1 with TRBJ1-2, with D tentatively TRBD1 (6 bases). CDR1 is DFQATT and CDR2 is SNEGSKA in the germline V gene (reference sequence). The V end lost 6 bases, the J end lost 4 bases, and 9 bases lay between the germline ends. CDR3 length: 11 residues. CDR3 DNA: TGCAGTGCCGACAGGAGCTATGGCTACACCTTC. It codes for CSADRSYGYTF.

In this sample, this clonotype turned up many times. This sequence joins TRBV20-1 and TRBJ2-1; unclear D gene. Looked up from germline, CDR1 is DFQATT and CDR2 is SNEGSKA (reference sequence). Trimming took off 6 bases at V and 4 bases at J, with 4 bases between the two ends. This CDR3 has 10 amino acids. Here the CDR3 reads CSASYNEQFF. CDR3 DNA sequence: TGCAGTGCCTCGTACAATGAGCAGTTCTTC.

This clonotype was seen only once. V is TRBV7-3 and J is TRBJ1-2; the match to TRBD1 covers 9 bases. Germline V gene sequence: CDR1 SGHTA, CDR2 FQGTGA. The CDR3 runs to 13 residues. V was clipped by 5 bases and J by 12 bases; unmatched bases: 10. The CDR3 region is CASSLSGTGTDTF. CDR3 nucleotides: TGTGCCAGCAGCCTTAGTGGGACAGGGACGGACACCTTC.

The rearrangement joins TRBV12-3 or TRBV12-4 to TRBJ2-7, with a tentative D call TRBD1 (6 bases). The CDR3 length is 12 residues. Trimming stripped 5 bases from V and 7 bases from J, with 12 bases between. The CDR3 region has the DNA TGTGCCAGCAGTATACAGGGCGGGGAGCAGTACTTC. As protein: CASSIQGGEQYF.

This clonotype appeared many times. The DNA of the CDR3 is TGTGCCAGCAGCCGCCTAGCGGGAGCCCGAGCAGATACGCAGTATTTT. This encodes CASSRLAGARADTQYF. V gene TRBV3-1 combines with J gene TRBJ2-3, with 10 bases lining up with TRBD2. V lost 4 bases to trimming and J lost 4 bases; unmatched junction nucleotides: 8. The CDR3 runs to 16 residues. The germline CDR1 and CDR2 sequences are LGHDT and YNNKEL (reference sequence).

In its sample, this clonotype was seen a few times. The chain employs TRBV4-3 and TRBJ2-7; TRBD2 aligns across 7 bases. CDR1 is LGHNA, CDR2 YSLEER, per germline. The CDR3 spans 14 residues. J lost 5 bases, V lost 2 bases, and 6 bases had no gene match. CDR3 sequence reads: CASSQSRGIDEQYF. In DNA form, the CDR3 reads TGCGCCAGCAGCCAATCGCGGGGGATCGACGAGCAGTACTTC.

Many counts were recorded for this clonotype. Here the CDR3 DNA reads TGTGCCAGCAGCTTAATCGGGACAGGGACTAGCGAGCAGTACTTC. It encodes CASSLIGTGTSEQYF. The V and J genes are TRBV7-3 and TRBJ2-7, with D possibly TRBD1 on 9 matching bases. Germline lookup yields CDR1 SGHTA and CDR2 FQGTGA. CDR3 length: 15 amino acids. V lost 1 base and J 6 bases, leaving 16 bases between the germline ends.

This clonotype showed up many times. A much larger clonotype is one base distant, so this may be a read error. CDR3 sequence reads: CASKYRQGSNQPQHF. For the CDR3, the DNA is TGTGCCAGCAAGTACCGACAGGGGAGCAATCAGCCCCAGCATTTT. The rearrangement joins TRBV2 to TRBJ1-5; 8 positions agree with TRBD1. Trimming at V came to 7 bases and at J to 1 base, leaving 6 bases not matched to a gene. Germline V gene lookup returns CDR1 SNHLY and CDR2 FYNNEI. The CDR3 is made up of 15 amino acids.

There are many counts of this clonotype. V gene TRBV20-1 combines with J gene TRBJ2-1; D is possibly TRBD1 or TRBD2 (6 bases each). Gene TRBJ2-5 matches the end of the DNA better, so the J call may be wrong. Germline-derived CDR1 and CDR2 are DFQATT and SNEGSKA (reference sequence). The CDR3 consists of 15 residues. CDR3 residues: CSARDRGEVKETQYF. CDR3 DNA sequence: TGCAGTGCTAGAGATAGGGGGGAAGTGAAAGAGACCCAGTACTTC.

This clonotype has ten or more counts. This rearrangement joins TRBV28 to TRBJ2-1; 8 positions match TRBD2. From germline, CDR1 is MDHEN and CDR2 SYDVKM. Trimming cost V 5 bases and J 5 bases; bases outside gene matches: 8. The CDR3 sequence is 15 residues long. In nucleotides, the CDR3 is TGTGCCAGCAGTGCAACTAGCGGATACCACAATGAGCAGTTCTTC. This gives the protein CASSATSGYHNEQFF.

This clonotype has a handful of counts. The gene calls are TRBV19 and TRBJ2-5; 9 bases fit TRBD1. J gave up 2 bases and V 4 bases, and 5 bases lay outside the gene matches. Per germline, CDR1 LNHDA and CDR2 SQIVND (reference sequence). The CDR3 extends over 15 amino acids. CDR3 amino acids: CASSTSGQGQETQYF. CDR3 DNA sequence: TGTGCCAGTAGTACCTCCGGACAGGGGCAAGAGACCCAGTACTTC.

At least ten counts were recorded for this clonotype. This chain connects TRBV15 to TRBJ2-1, with 10 positions matching TRBD1. V lost 2 bases to trimming and J lost 5 bases; unmatched junction nucleotides: 6. CDR3 length equals 16 residues. Germline values: CDR1 LNHNV, CDR2 YYDKDF (reference sequence). CDR3 in amino acids: CATSRSTGTGDNEQFF. CDR3 nucleotide sequence: TGTGCCACCAGCAGATCCACGGGGACAGGGGACAATGAGCAGTTCTTC.

This clonotype was counted at least ten times. The chain uses TRBV18 and TRBJ1-2; 8 positions match TRBD1. V dropped 3 bases and J dropped 4; count of bases not matched to a gene: 10. Germline assignment: CDR1 KGHSH and CDR2 LQKENI. CDR3 size: 16 residues. CDR3 coding DNA: TGTGCCAGCTCACCCTACACGGGGGACAGGAGCTATGGCTACACCTTC. It codes for CASSPYTGDRSYGYTF.

The CDR3 region is CASSGTRQETQYF. For the CDR3, the DNA is TGTGCCAGCAGCGGGACAAGGCAAGAGACCCAGTACTTC. The chain carries TRBV7-9 and TRBJ2-5, with a weak D call TRBD1 (6 bases). This CDR3 region has 13 residues. The germline CDR1 and CDR2 sequences are SEHNR and FQNEAQ (reference sequence). The V and J ends lost 5 bases and 2 bases respectively, with 9 bases between them. Using reference TRBV7-9 and TRBJ2-5 for the parts outside the CDR3, the full variable domain is DTGVSQNPRHKITKRGQNVTFRCDPISEHNRLYWYRQTLGQGPEFLTYFQNEAQLEKSRLLSDRFSAERPKGSFSTLEIQRTEQGDSAMYLCASSGTRQETQYFGPGTRLLVL.

This clonotype came up a few times. It may be a read error: a sequence one base away is much more abundant. The CDR3 loop reads CASSIVVTGANALTF. The CDR3 DNA reads TGTGCCAGTAGTATAGTCGTAACCGGGGCCAACGCCCTGACTTTC. This chain connects TRBV19 to TRBJ2-6; either TRBD1 or TRBD2 may fit D (5 bases each). Germline V gives CDR1 LNHDA, CDR2 SQIVND (reference sequence). This CDR3 region has 15 residues.

As for this clonotype: A read error is the likely source, as a far larger clone sits one nucleotide away. The chain carries TRBV11-2 and TRBJ2-1; maybe TRBD2 (5 bases). The V end was cut by 4 bases, the J end by 10 bases, with 20 bases between. The CDR3 is 15 residues long. Germline CDR1 reads SGHAT; CDR2 reads FQNNGV. Here the CDR3 DNA reads TGTGCCAGCAGCTCGACTTACGGGAAATACTACGAGCAGTTCTTC. Encoded protein: CASSSTYGKYYEQFF.

At least ten counts were recorded for this clonotype. The chain carries TRBV6-2 or TRBV6-3 and TRBJ2-5; 8 positions agree with TRBD2. This CDR3 region has 16 residues. Germline V gene lookup returns CDR1 MNHEY and CDR2 SVGEGT. With V trimmed by 0 bases and J by 3 bases, 6 bases remained unmatched. The DNA of the CDR3 is TGTGCCAGCAGTTACTCTTTTGTGCGGGAGGAAGAGACCCAGTACTTC. Amino acid sequence: CASSYSFVREEETQYF.